This T cell receptor (beta chain) was found in a study of blood T cells in healthy people across ages. Extracted total RNA amounted to at least 5 micrograms for each sample. A second PCR of roughly 7 to 11 cycles used a sample-barcoded 5' primer and a J-beta primer mix. One entry per CDR3 protein, called by TCRdb with MiXCR from the 5' RACE reads. The table includes fewer than 800,000 distinct CDR3 sequences, just under 25% detected once. J lost 5 bases, V lost 5 bases, and 8 bases had no gene match. The germline V gene has CDR1 DFQATT and CDR2 SNEGSKA (reference sequence). The CDR3 sequence is 15 residues long. These same records also appear under a second study, on T cells of mothers and their children. That study adds: Samples came from a few healthy Caucasian mothers and their six children. Mother-child pairs who were related displayed a slightly higher overlap than unrelated pairs, a difference that was non-significant. Persistent microchimeric T cell clones were sought, and none were detected.

Sequenced material: blood. The chain joins TRBV20-1 to TRBJ2-2, with 10 bases aligning to TRBD2. The clonotype comes from a boy under 18 in good health. In DNA form, the CDR3 reads TGCAGTGCTTCTCCCCCGGGACTAGCGACCGGGGAGCTGTTTTTT. Encoded protein: CSASPPGLATGELFF.